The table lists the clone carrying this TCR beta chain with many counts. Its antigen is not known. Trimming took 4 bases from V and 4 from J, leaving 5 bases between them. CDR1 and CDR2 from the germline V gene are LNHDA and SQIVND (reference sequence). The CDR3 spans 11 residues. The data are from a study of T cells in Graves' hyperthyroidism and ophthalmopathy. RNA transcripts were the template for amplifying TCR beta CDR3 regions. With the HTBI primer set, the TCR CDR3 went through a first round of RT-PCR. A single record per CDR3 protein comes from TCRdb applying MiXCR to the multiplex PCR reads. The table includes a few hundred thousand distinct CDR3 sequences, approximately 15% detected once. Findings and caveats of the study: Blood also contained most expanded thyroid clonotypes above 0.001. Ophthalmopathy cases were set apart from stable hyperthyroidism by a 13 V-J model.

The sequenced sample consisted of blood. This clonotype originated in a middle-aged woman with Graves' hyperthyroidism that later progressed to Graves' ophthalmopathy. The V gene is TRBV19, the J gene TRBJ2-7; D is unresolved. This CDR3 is CASSNLYEQYF. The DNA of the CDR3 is TGTGCCAGTAGTAACCTATACGAGCAGTACTTC.